The 10 T cell receptor beta chains listed next were all sequenced from one sample in a study of PD-1 blockade in classical Hodgkin lymphoma. Clones were sequenced by immunoSEQ multiplex PCR, and TCRdb holds only the in-frame ones, with some missing. The table includes more than 25,000 clones, roughly 80% detected once. Time point specified: cycle 4 day 1 (C4D1), after 6 weeks of nivolumab. Relapse was seen in all patients after autologous stem cell transplantation, and brentuximab vedotin exposure was variable. Researchers report purifying CD4+ T cells from thawed PBMCs by magnetic negative selection. Sequencing was performed on CD4+ T cells from blood, taken before the fourth cycle of nivolumab. The receptors come from a human donor with classical Hodgkin lymphoma.

The V call is TRBV5-1, the J call TRBJ1-2, with a tentative D call TRBD1 (6 bases). The CDR3 spans 14 residues. V gave up 4 bases and J gave up 4 bases, with 14 bases separating them. CDR1 SGHRS and CDR2 YFSETQ come from the germline V gene. In nucleotides, the CDR3 is TGCGCCAGCAGCGCTGAGGACAGCATCTATGGCTACACCTTC. Translating gives CASSAEDSIYGYTF.

The V and J genes are TRBV18 and TRBJ2-1; 7 nucleotides align to TRBD2. Germline V CDR1 and CDR2: KGHSH, LQKENI. V gave up 2 bases and J gave up 9 bases; unmatched junction bases: 1. The CDR3 runs 12 residues. The CDR3 region has the DNA TGTGCCAGCTCACCAGTAGCGGGTGAGCAGTTCTTC. Translation: CASSPVAGEQFF.

The CDR3 DNA reads as TGCGCCAGCAGTCAGAGGGTTGGGGAGACCCAGTACTTC. Protein product: CASSQRVGETQYF. The chain joins TRBV23-1 to TRBJ2-5, with D possibly TRBD2 on 5 matching bases. TRBV23-1 has ORF status, its function being uncertain. CDR3 length: 13 residues. V gave up 3 bases and J gave up 5 bases, with 10 bases separating them.

This rearrangement joins TRBV19 to TRBJ2-7; 8 bases line up with TRBD1. From germline, CDR1 is LNHDA and CDR2 SQIVND (reference sequence). The length of the CDR3 is 12 residues. The V and J ends lost 4 bases and 6 bases, in that order; junction bases with no gene match: 2. CDR3 sequence: CASSKDRVEQYF. The CDR3 nucleotides are TGTGCCAGTAGTAAGGACAGGGTCGAGCAGTACTTC. The full variable domain, completed using reference TRBV19 and TRBJ2-7, is DGGITQSPKYLFRKEGQNVTLSCEQNLNHDAMYWYRQDPGQGLRLIYYSQIVNDFQKGDIAEGYSVSREKKESFPLTVTSAQKNPTAFYLCASSKDRVEQYFGPGTRLTVT.

The chain links TRBV6-5 to TRBJ1-6; weak D call: TRBD1 (6 bases). The ends were cut back, 6 bases at V and 5 bases at J, with 14 bases in the middle. Germline-derived CDR1 and CDR2 are MNHEY and SVGAGI. There are 15 residues in the CDR3. The CDR3: CASSLLAGDNSPLHF. For the CDR3, the DNA is TGTGCCAGCAGCCTCCTGGCAGGGGATAATTCACCCCTCCACTTT.

This clone appeared a few times. The J gene is TRBJ1-6, the V gene TRBV30, with 7 bases fitting TRBD1. V shed 2 bases and J 11 bases; nucleotides not matched to a gene: 6. Per the germline V gene, CDR1 is GTSNPN and CDR2 is SVGIG (reference sequence). The length of the CDR3 is 13 residues. The CDR3 DNA reads TGTGCCTGGAGTCCCGACAGGGAGGCACCCCTCCACTTT. This translates into CAWSPDREAPLHF.

The chain has TRBV11-2 and TRBJ1-2, with D tentatively TRBD1 (5 bases). Trimming shortened V by 2 bases and J by 4 bases, and 20 bases separated the two germline ends. The CDR3 is made up of 17 amino acids. Germline CDR1 reads SGHAT; CDR2 reads FQNNGV. In DNA form, the CDR3 reads TGTGCCAGCAGCTTAAGGGGTGGCGGCAGAGAAGGCTATGGCTACACCTTC. Amino acid sequence: CASSLRGGGREGYGYTF.

V is TRBV7-8 and J is TRBJ1-5, with a tentative D call TRBD1 (6 bases). Deletions cut 5 bases from V and 6 bases from J, with 14 bases between. Germline CDR1 and CDR2: SGHVS and FQNEAQ. The CDR3 runs 14 residues. CDR3 protein: CASSPARGVQPQHF. Written as DNA, the CDR3 is TGTGCCAGCAGCCCCGCTAGGGGGGTTCAGCCCCAGCATTTT.

This clone was seen just once. The V gene is TRBV5-4, the J gene TRBJ2-7, with D uncertain. Trimming cost V 4 bases and J 5 bases, with 10 bases left between them. CDR1 and CDR2 from the germline V gene are SGHNT and YYREEE (reference sequence). The CDR3 contains 12 residues. The CDR3 region is CASSAPKNEQYF. The DNA for the CDR3 is TGTGCCAGCAGCGCTCCGAAGAACGAGCAGTACTTC. Full variable domain (rest looked up from reference TRBV5-4 and TRBJ2-7): ETGVTQSPTHLIKTRGQQVTLRCSSQSGHNTVSWYQQALGQGPQFIFQYYREEENGRGNFPPRFSGLQFPNYSSELNVNALELDDSALYLCASSAPKNEQYFGPGTRLTVT.

The rearrangement joins TRBV5-1 to TRBJ1-4; D unresolved. V was shortened by 0 bases and J by 5 bases, with 8 bases between the two germline ends. Germline CDR1 reads SGHRS; CDR2 reads YFSETQ. The CDR3 is 14 residues long. The CDR3 DNA reads as TGCGCCAGCAGCTTGGGACACCGCAATGAAAAACTGTTTTTT. Translating it yields CASSLGHRNEKLFF.